The source of this T cell receptor beta chain is a study of low-dose radiotherapy and immunotherapy resistance in tumors. The overall study: Members of Cohort 1 were treated with 0.5 Gy per fraction every 2 weeks. The prescribed total PTV dose was 6.5 Gy. Participants in Cohort 2 were given 1 Gy per fraction every two weeks, for 13 Gy over 26 weeks. Intravenous ipilimumab 1 mg/kg every six weeks was given with nivolumab 240 mg every two weeks. For four cycles from cycle 1 day 1, patients took 300 mg oral aspirin daily.

The V end was cut by 6 bases, the J end by 1 base, with 16 bases between. Germline V gene data show CDR1 as MGHDK and CDR2 as SYGVNS. This CDR3 has 17 amino acids. This clonotype was counted a few times. TRAV- and TRBV-specific primers, spanning alpha and beta chains, primed first-strand cDNA. With a V-primer adapter and a constant-region primer, TCRs were amplified for 20 to 25 PCR cycles. TCRdb reprocessed the reads with MiXCR, giving one entry per CDR3 protein. The sample has about 91,000 distinct CDR3 sequences; 20% to 25% are singletons. Regarding time point: after trial treatment. Treatment of the sample: LDRT plus nivolumab, ipilimumab, low-dose cyclophosphamide and aspirin (RACIN trial).

The clonotype originates from a female donor with ovarian cancer. The chain combines TRBV25-1 with TRBJ2-6; tentative D call: TRBD1 (6 bases). The specimen comprised PBMCs, sampled after low-dose radiotherapy plus immunotherapy. CDR3 in amino acids: CASRGAARGSGANVLTF. The CDR3 DNA is TGTGCCAGCAGGGGGGCCGCCCGAGGGTCTGGGGCCAACGTCCTGACTTTC.